A selection of T cell receptor beta chains follows, all from one sample in a study of blood T cell repertoires in COVID-19. Method: immunoSEQ multiplex PCR; TCRdb's copy keeps in-frame clones and lacks some. Of roughly 380,000 clones in the sample, roughly 77% were seen once. The sequenced material came from peripheral blood. All receptors derive from a human donor with acute or convalescent COVID-19. The donor label of this sample is uncertain. Both conserved end residues are part of each CDR3. The D gene is left open where the match is weak. Clone size, where shown, is once, few, many, or a class for clones that have expanded.

D | J | V | size | DNA | CDR3
- | TRBJ2-1 | TRBV7-8 | once | TGTGCCAGCAGCTTTAGCGGTGAGCAGTTCTTC | CASSFSGEQFF
TRBD2 | TRBJ2-5 | TRBV6-6 | - | TGTGCCAGCACCCCCGGGGGGGCTAGAAACAGTGAGACCCAGTACTTC | CASTPGGARNSETQYF
- | TRBJ2-7 | TRBV21-1 | - | TGTGCCAGCAGGGGAAGGACTAGCGAAATCTACGAGCAGTACTTC | CASRGRTSEIYEQYF
- | TRBJ1-1 | TRBV10-1 | few | TGCGCCAGCAGTGAGTTCGGCAGGGCCATGAACACTGAAGCTTTCTTT | CASSEFGRAMNTEAFF
- | TRBJ1-5 | TRBV29-1 | - | TGCAGCGTAGGGGAGGGCAATCAGCCCCAGCATTTT | CSVGEGNQPQHF
- | TRBJ1-3 | TRBV6-5 | - | TGTGCCAGCATCACAGCCTCTGGAAACACCATATATTTT | CASITASGNTIYF
- | TRBJ1-4 | TRBV12-3/TRBV12-4 | - | TGTGCCAGCAGTTTAGGGACAAGAGAAAAACTGTTTTTT | CASSLGTREKLFF
- | TRBJ1-5 | TRBV6-2/TRBV6-3 | - | TGTGCCAGCAGTTACTCGAAACAGGGCCGGAATCAGCCCCAGCATTTT | CASSYSKQGRNQPQHF
- | TRBJ1-1 | TRBV5-1 | - | TGCGCCAGCGCGCGGCAGGGAAACACTGAAGCTTTCTTT | CASARQGNTEAFF
- | TRBJ1-5 | TRBV19 | - | TGTGCCAGTAGTATAACCGGGAGCAATCAGCCCCAGCATTTT | CASSITGSNQPQHF
- | TRBJ1-2 | TRBV12-3/TRBV12-4 | - | TGTGCCAGCAGTCCTGACAGGAGAGGCTACACCTTC | CASSPDRRGYTF
- | TRBJ1-6 | TRBV6-5 | once | TGTGCCAGCAGTTACGGTCATGCGCGTGGTTCATCACCCCTCCACTTT | CASSYGHARGSSPLHF
- | TRBJ1-6 | TRBV29-1 | - | TGCAGCGTTCTTCCGTTCTATAATTCACCCCTCCACTTT | CSVLPFYNSPLHF
- | TRBJ2-2 | TRBV28 | - | TGTGCCAGCAGTCCCTCGGTCGGTTCTACCGGGGAGCTGTTTTTT | CASSPSVGSTGELFF
- | TRBJ1-6 | TRBV28 | - | TGTGCCAGCAGTTTTCGGGTATCTTCACCCCTCCACTTT | CASSFRVSSPLHF
- | TRBJ1-3 | TRBV28 | - | TGTGCCAGCAGTGTACCGGGGTATGGAAACACCATATATTTT | CASSVPGYGNTIYF
TRBD1 | TRBJ2-7 | TRBV6-5 | - | TGTGCCAGCAGTTACGGGGGACAGACCTACGAGCAGTACTTC | CASSYGGQTYEQYF
TRBD2 | TRBJ2-1 | TRBV4-1 | once | TGCGCCAGCAGCCAAGTACGCGGGTTACAAGCGGGAGAGGAAGGCAATGAGCAGTTCTTC | CASSQVRGLQAGEEGNEQFF
- | TRBJ2-3 | TRBV15 | - | TGTGCCACCAGCAGAGGGGGACTTACCCCCAACACAGATACGCAGTATTTT | CATSRGGLTPNTDTQYF
- | TRBJ1-5 | TRBV5-5 | - | TGTGCCAGCAGCTTGGCAGGCAGGGTCGTTGGTCAGCCCCAGCATTTT | CASSLAGRVVGQPQHF
- | TRBJ1-5 | TRBV19 | - | TGTGCCAGTAGCAGCAGGGGAGCTCTCAATCAGCCCCAGCATTTT | CASSSRGALNQPQHF
TRBD2 | TRBJ2-1 | TRBV11-2 | - | TGTGCCAGCAGCGGACGAGCGGGAGAAAGAAGTGAGCAGTTCTTC | CASSGRAGERSEQFF